These 24 T cell receptor beta chains came from one sample sequenced in a study of T cells in Graves' hyperthyroidism and ophthalmopathy. Researchers took RNA transcripts and amplified the TCR beta CDR3 regions from them. The TCR CDR3 first-round RT-PCR relied on the HTBI primer set. TCRdb reprocessed the multiplex PCR reads via MiXCR and lists one record per CDR3 protein. The data hold 550,000 to 600,000 distinct CDR3 sequences, with roughly 50% observed a single time. Sequenced input: peripheral blood or thyroid tissue (not recorded which). The receptors originated from an adult woman with Graves' disease, either hyperthyroidism or ophthalmopathy (not recorded which).

A few counts support this clonotype. A junction end diverges from the germline sequence, so it may reflect a read error. The CDR3 loop reads CASGLAGWVGTGELFF. CDR3 nucleotide sequence: TGCGCCAGCGGCTTGGCCGGCTGGGTAGGAACCGGGGAGCTGTTTTTT. The V call is TRBV5-1, the J call TRBJ2-2; D is uncertain. Germline values: CDR1 SGHRS, CDR2 YFSETQ. This CDR3 region has 16 residues.

This clonotype was counted many times. Here the CDR3 DNA reads TGCAGCGTTGAAAATAGGGACTATGGCTACACCTTC. Translated: CSVENRDYGYTF. V and J are TRBV29-1 and TRBJ1-2; the D is unclear. Germline CDR1 is SQVTM and CDR2 is ANQGSEA. Trimming took 2 bases from V and 3 from J, leaving 7 bases between them. This CDR3 is built from 12 residues.

This clonotype came up many times. The chain employs TRBV24-1 and TRBJ2-2; 8 positions match TRBD2. V trimming: 6 bases; J trimming: 4 bases; junction bases outside the gene matches: 18. This CDR3 is built from 19 residues. Germline V CDR1 and CDR2: KGHDR, SFDVKD. CDR3 in amino acids: CATSPTKLRLANFTGELFF. DNA for the CDR3: TGTGCCACCAGTCCCACCAAATTGAGACTAGCGAATTTCACCGGGGAGCTGTTTTTT.

As regards this clonotype: This sequence may be a read error, since a much larger clone differs from it by one base. V and J are TRBV27 and TRBJ2-7, with 9 bases that match TRBD2. Germline V gene lookup returns CDR1 MNHEY and CDR2 SMNVEV (reference sequence). The length of the CDR3 is 15 residues. The DNA of the CDR3 is TGTGCCAGCAGTTTATCCCGCGGGAGGGCAGACGAGCAGTCCTTC. This codes for CASSLSRGRADEQSF.

The chain employs TRBV5-5 and TRBJ2-2, with D unclear. V dropped 6 bases and J dropped 6 bases, with 9 bases sitting between them. CDR3 length: 12 amino acids. Germline lookup yields CDR1 SGHKS and CDR2 YYEKEE (reference sequence). The chain's CDR3 is CASTPGPGELFF. The CDR3 nucleotides read TGTGCCAGCACCCCCGGGCCCGGGGAGCTGTTTTTT.

The rearrangement links TRBV7-8 to TRBJ2-1; no clear D. The V gene lost 2 bases and the J gene lost 4 bases, with 12 bases spanning the gap. Germline V gives CDR1 SGHVS, CDR2 FQNEAQ. This CDR3 is 15 amino acids long. CDR3 DNA: TGTGCCAGCAGCTTACCCAATCCCGGGTACAATGAGCAGTTCTTC. This translates into CASSLPNPGYNEQFF.

This clonotype was observed a handful of times. The CDR3, as DNA: TGCAGCGTTGTGACAGGGGCCGGGGAGCTGTTTTTT. Residues: CSVVTGAGELFF. V gene TRBV29-1 combines with J gene TRBJ2-2, with 8 bases fitting TRBD1. The length of the CDR3 is 12 residues. Per the germline V gene, CDR1 is SQVTM and CDR2 is ANQGSEA. V shed 4 bases and J 6 bases; nucleotides not matched to a gene: 1.

This clonotype has a handful of counts. V and J are TRBV7-2 and TRBJ2-6, with a weak D call TRBD1 (6 bases). Trimming cost V 0 bases and J 0 bases, with 9 bases left between them. CDR3 length: 17 residues. Germline CDR1 SGHTA, CDR2 FQGNSA. The CDR3 spells CASSLAAGASGANVLTF. The DNA for the CDR3 is TGTGCCAGCAGCTTAGCAGCAGGGGCCTCTGGGGCCAACGTCCTGACTTTC.

The chain joins TRBV7-2 to TRBJ1-3, with D possibly TRBD1 on 5 matching bases. Germline V CDR1 and CDR2: SGHTA, FQGNSA. The V end was cut by 9 bases, the J end by 0 bases, with 12 bases between. The CDR3 contains 14 residues. This CDR3 is CASMGRDSGNTIYF. The CDR3 nucleotides are TGTGCCAGTATGGGACGGGACTCTGGAAACACCATATATTTT.

This clonotype was observed at least ten times. This chain uses TRBV6-5 with TRBJ2-7; D not resolved. This CDR3 region has 12 residues. Trimming left V 7 bases short and J 0 bases short, with 7 bases between. CDR1 and CDR2 (germline): MNHEY, SVGAGI. The CDR3, as DNA: TGTGCCAGCACTGGGCCCTCCTACGAGCAGTACTTC. Translated, it gives CASTGPSYEQYF.

Ten or more counts support this clonotype. This chain uses TRBV5-1 with TRBJ2-7; D not resolved. The CDR3 extends over 13 amino acids. V was trimmed by 2 bases and J by 0 bases, leaving 6 bases between them. The germline CDR1 and CDR2 sequences are SGHRS and YFSETQ. This CDR3 is CASSFPGSYEQYF. The CDR3 DNA is TGCGCCAGCAGCTTCCCAGGCTCCTACGAGCAGTACTTC.

In this sample, this clonotype turned up a few times. A much larger clone lies one base from this, so it may be a read error. This chain links TRBV7-9 with TRBJ2-7; the match to TRBD1 covers 8 bases. The CDR3 totals 17 residues. Germline values: CDR1 SEHNR, CDR2 FQNEAQ (reference sequence). V shed 7 bases and J 2 bases; nucleotides not matched to a gene: 16. The CDR3 DNA reads as TGTGCCAGCATACTCATGGACGGGAACAGGGGGGCCTACGAGCAGTACTTC. Its translation is CASILMDGNRGAYEQYF.

The chain recombines TRBV10-3 with TRBJ1-6; D gene ambiguous. Germline loops: CDR1 ENHRY, CDR2 SYGVKD. There are 14 residues in the CDR3. The V end lost 0 bases, the J end lost 5 bases, and 5 bases lay between the germline ends. Here the CDR3 DNA reads TGTGCCATCAGTGAGTCGGGAGATAATTCACCCCTCCACTTT. It is translated as CAISESGDNSPLHF.

This clonotype was detected only a few times. The V and J genes are TRBV4-1 and TRBJ1-1, with D unclear. With 0 bases removed from V and 0 bases from J, the gap between germline ends came to 14 bases. The length of the CDR3 is 17 residues. Germline V gene lookup returns CDR1 MGHRA and CDR2 YSYEKL. DNA for the CDR3: TGCGCCAGCAGCCAAGACCCCCCAGGTCTTATGAACACTGAAGCTTTCTTT. Its translation: CASSQDPPGLMNTEAFF.

The gene calls are TRBV29-1 and TRBJ1-2; no firm D call. The CDR3 loop spans 8 amino acids. Germline V gene lookup returns CDR1 SQVTM and CDR2 ANQGSEA. CDR3 coding DNA: TGCAGGGGTAATGGCTACACCTTC. It specifies CRGNGYTF. The entire variable domain, with the rest obtained from reference TRBV29-1 and TRBJ1-2, is as follows: SAVISQKPSRDICQRGTSLTIQCQVDSQVTMMFWYRQQPGQSLTLIATANQGSEATYESGFVIDKFPISRPNLTFSTLTVSNMSPEDSSIYLCRGNGYTFGSGTRLTVV.

The chain uses TRBV25-1 and TRBJ2-3; 14 bases are shared with TRBD2. Germline V gene sequence: CDR1 MGHDK, CDR2 SYGVNS. The CDR3 is made up of 16 amino acids. The ends lost 4 bases at V and 4 bases at J; junction bases unmatched: 4. This CDR3 is CASSGGLAGGPDTQYF. The CDR3 bases are TGTGCCAGCAGTGGAGGACTAGCGGGAGGTCCAGATACGCAGTATTTT.

The chain couples TRBV5-1 to TRBJ2-5, with D possibly being TRBD1 or TRBD2 (5 bases each). Germline V gene lookup returns CDR1 SGHRS and CDR2 YFSETQ. The CDR3 is 14 residues long. Trimming removed 0 bases from V and 1 base from J, with 7 bases in between. This chain's CDR3 is CASSLEGPQETQYF. CDR3 DNA sequence: TGCGCCAGCAGCTTGGAGGGACCCCAAGAGACCCAGTACTTC.

This rearrangement joins TRBV12-3 or TRBV12-4 to TRBJ1-6, with D perhaps matching TRBD1 (5 bases). The CDR3 is made up of 14 amino acids. V gave up 4 bases and J gave up 7 bases, with 11 bases separating them. CDR3 DNA: TGTGCCAGCAGTTCGGGACTAGCGAATTCACCCCTCCACTTT. Encoded protein: CASSSGLANSPLHF.

J is TRBJ2-6 and V is TRBV5-1; D might be TRBD1 (6 bases). CDR1 is SGHRS and CDR2 is YFSETQ in the germline V gene. There are 18 residues in the CDR3. V was cut by 4 bases and J by 4 bases, with 21 bases left in between. CDR3 sequence: CASSLGSAGAFGANVLTF. The CDR3 coding sequence is TGCGCCAGCAGCCTTGGGTCGGCAGGGGCGTTCGGGGCCAACGTCCTGACTTTC.

V usage is TRBV11-1 and J usage is TRBJ1-1, with a tentative D call TRBD1 (5 bases). Trimming took 4 bases from V and 4 from J, leaving 13 bases between them. This CDR3 is built from 14 residues. Germline V gives CDR1 SGHAT, CDR2 FQDESV (reference sequence). The CDR3 coding sequence is TGTGCCAGCAGCTGGCCCGGGACGAGCACTGAAGCTTTCTTT. As protein: CASSWPGTSTEAFF. The complete variable domain, with remaining parts taken from reference TRBV11-1 and TRBJ1-1, reads EAEVAQSPRYKITEKSQAVAFWCDPISGHATLYWYRQILGQGPELLVQFQDESVVDDSQLPKDRFSAERLKGVDSTLKIQPAELGDSAMYLCASSWPGTSTEAFFGQGTRLTVV.

This rearrangement joins TRBV28 to TRBJ2-7; D is possibly TRBD2 (6 bases). The CDR3 extends over 17 amino acids. Trimming stripped 6 bases from V and 2 bases from J, with 23 bases between. Germline lookup yields CDR1 MDHEN and CDR2 SYDVKM. This CDR3 reads CASSPNTGTPNPYEQYF. The CDR3 DNA is TGTGCCAGCAGCCCCAACACCGGGACTCCAAACCCCTACGAGCAGTACTTC.

This clonotype was picked up a small number of times. The chain links TRBV28 to TRBJ2-7; D is possibly TRBD1 or TRBD2 (5 bases each). The germline CDR1 and CDR2 sequences are MDHEN and SYDVKM. Trimming stripped 4 bases from V and 2 bases from J, with 18 bases between. The CDR3 is 16 amino acids. The CDR3 DNA sequence: TGTGCCAGCAGTTCGGGATATACAGGTGCTACCTACGAGCAGTACTTC. This sequence encodes CASSSGYTGATYEQYF.

This chain links TRBV2 with TRBJ2-7; 10 nucleotides align to TRBD2. V shed 9 bases and J 2 bases; nucleotides not matched to a gene: 4. The CDR3 totals 13 residues. CDR1 is SNHLY and CDR2 is FYNNEI in the germline V gene. Written as DNA, the CDR3 is TGTGCCAGAGGGACTAGCGTCGCCTACGAGCAGTACTTC. Its protein is CARGTSVAYEQYF.

This chain joins TRBV28 and TRBJ1-5; the D gene is possibly TRBD1 (5 bases). Trimming stripped 4 bases from V and 6 bases from J, with 19 bases between. The CDR3 sequence is 16 residues long. The germline gives CDR1 MDHEN, CDR2 SYDVKM. CDR3 bases: TGTGCCAGCAGTTCGGGGGAGAACACCGGGGGTCAGCCCCAGCATTTT. Residues: CASSSGENTGGQPQHF.